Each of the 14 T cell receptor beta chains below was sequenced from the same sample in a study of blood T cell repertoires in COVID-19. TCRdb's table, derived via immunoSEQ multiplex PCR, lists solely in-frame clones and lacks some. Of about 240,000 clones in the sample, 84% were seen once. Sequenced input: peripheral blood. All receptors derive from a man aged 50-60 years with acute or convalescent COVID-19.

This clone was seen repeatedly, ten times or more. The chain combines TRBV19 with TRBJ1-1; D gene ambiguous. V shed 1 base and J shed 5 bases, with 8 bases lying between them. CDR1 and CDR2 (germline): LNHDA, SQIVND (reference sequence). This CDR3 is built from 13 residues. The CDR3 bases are TGTGCCAGTAGTATAGGGCAGGCGACTGAAGCTTTCTTT. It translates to CASSIGQATEAFF.

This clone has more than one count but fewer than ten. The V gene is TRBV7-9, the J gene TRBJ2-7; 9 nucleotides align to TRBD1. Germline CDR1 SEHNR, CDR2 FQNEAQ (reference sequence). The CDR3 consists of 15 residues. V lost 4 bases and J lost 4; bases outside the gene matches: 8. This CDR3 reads CASSSRDRVWYEQYF. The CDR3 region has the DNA TGTGCCAGCAGCTCAAGGGACAGGGTTTGGTACGAGCAGTACTTC.

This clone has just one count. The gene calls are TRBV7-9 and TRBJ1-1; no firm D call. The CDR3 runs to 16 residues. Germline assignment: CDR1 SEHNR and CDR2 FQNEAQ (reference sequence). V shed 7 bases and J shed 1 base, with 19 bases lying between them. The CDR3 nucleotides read TGTGCCAGCACCCTAGCAGGTACGGGAGGGAACACTGAAGCTTTCTTT. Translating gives CASTLAGTGGNTEAFF. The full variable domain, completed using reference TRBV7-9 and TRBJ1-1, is DTGVSQNPRHKITKRGQNVTFRCDPISEHNRLYWYRQTLGQGPEFLTYFQNEAQLEKSRLLSDRFSAERPKGSFSTLEIQRTEQGDSAMYLCASTLAGTGGNTEAFFGQGTRLTVV.

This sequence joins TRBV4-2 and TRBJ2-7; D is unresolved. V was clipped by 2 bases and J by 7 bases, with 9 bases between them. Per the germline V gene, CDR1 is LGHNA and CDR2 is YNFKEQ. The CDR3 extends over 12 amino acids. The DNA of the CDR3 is TGTGCCAGCAGCCAACCCTCCGGGGAGCAGTACTTC. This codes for CASSQPSGEQYF.

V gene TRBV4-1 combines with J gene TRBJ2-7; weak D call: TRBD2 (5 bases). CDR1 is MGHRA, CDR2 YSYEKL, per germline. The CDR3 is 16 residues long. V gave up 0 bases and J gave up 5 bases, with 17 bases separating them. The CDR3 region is CASSQDRGSILHEQYF. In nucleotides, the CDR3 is TGCGCCAGCAGCCAAGATCGGGGTAGCATCCTCCACGAGCAGTACTTC.

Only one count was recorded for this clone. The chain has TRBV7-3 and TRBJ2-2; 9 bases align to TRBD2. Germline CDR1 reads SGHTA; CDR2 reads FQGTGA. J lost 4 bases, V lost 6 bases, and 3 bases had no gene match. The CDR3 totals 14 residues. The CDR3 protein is CASSPAGGTGELFF. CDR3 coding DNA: TGTGCCAGCAGTCCAGCGGGGGGCACCGGGGAGCTGTTTTTT.

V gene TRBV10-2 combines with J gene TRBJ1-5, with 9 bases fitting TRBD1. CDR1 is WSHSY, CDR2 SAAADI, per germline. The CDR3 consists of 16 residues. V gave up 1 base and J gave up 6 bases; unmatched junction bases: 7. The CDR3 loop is CASSELPQGAGQPQHF. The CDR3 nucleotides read TGCGCCAGCAGTGAGTTACCACAGGGGGCCGGTCAGCCCCAGCATTTT.

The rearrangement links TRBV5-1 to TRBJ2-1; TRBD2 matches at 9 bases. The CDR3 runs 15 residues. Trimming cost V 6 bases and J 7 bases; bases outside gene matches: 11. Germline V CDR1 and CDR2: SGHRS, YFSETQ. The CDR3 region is CASNLVSGSGNEQFF. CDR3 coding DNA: TGCGCCAGCAACCTTGTTAGCGGGAGTGGAAATGAGCAGTTCTTC. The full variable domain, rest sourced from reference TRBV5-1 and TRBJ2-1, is KAGVTQTPRYLIKTRGQQVTLSCSPISGHRSVSWYQQTPGQGLQFLFEYFSETQRNKGNFPGRFSGRQFSNSRSEMNVSTLELGDSALYLCASNLVSGSGNEQFFGPGTRLTVL.

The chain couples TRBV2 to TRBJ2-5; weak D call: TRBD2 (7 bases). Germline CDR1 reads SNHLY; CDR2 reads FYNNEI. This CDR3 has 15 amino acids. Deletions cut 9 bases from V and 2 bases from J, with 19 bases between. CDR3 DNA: TGTGCCAGATACCTGGGGGGGGCCAAGCAAGAGACCCAGTACTTC. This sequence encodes CARYLGGAKQETQYF.

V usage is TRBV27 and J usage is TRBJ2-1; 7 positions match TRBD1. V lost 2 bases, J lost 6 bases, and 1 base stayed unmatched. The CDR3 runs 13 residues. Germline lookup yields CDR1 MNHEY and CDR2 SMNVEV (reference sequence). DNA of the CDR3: TGTGCCAGCAGTTTAACAGGGGCCAATGAGCAGTTCTTC. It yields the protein CASSLTGANEQFF.

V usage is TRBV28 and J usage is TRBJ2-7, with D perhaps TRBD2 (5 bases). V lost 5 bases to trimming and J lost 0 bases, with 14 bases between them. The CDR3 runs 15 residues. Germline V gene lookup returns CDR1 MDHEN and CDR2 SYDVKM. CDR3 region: CASSPLTGSSYEQYF. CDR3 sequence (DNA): TGTGCCAGCAGTCCCCTGACGGGGAGCTCCTACGAGCAGTACTTC.

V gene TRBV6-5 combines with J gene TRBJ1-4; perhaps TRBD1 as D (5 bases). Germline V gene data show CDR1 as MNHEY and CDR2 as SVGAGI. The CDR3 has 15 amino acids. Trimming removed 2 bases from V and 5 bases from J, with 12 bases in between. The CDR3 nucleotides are TGTGCCAGCAGTTACCGAACATCAGGGAATGAAAAACTGTTTTTT. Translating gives CASSYRTSGNEKLFF.

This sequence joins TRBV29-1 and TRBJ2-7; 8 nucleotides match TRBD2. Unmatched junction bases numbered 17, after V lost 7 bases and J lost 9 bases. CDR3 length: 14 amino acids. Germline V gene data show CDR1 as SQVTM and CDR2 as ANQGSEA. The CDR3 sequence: CSGALAGGFEGQYF. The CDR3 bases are TGCAGCGGCGCGCTCGCGGGAGGTTTTGAAGGGCAGTACTTC.

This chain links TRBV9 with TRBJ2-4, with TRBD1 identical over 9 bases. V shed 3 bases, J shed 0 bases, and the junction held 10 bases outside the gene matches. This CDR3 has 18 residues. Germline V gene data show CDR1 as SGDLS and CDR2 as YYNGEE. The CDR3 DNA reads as TGTGCCAGCAGCGGAACAGGGGGCCATTCTCTAGCCAAAAACATTCAGTACTTC. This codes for CASSGTGGHSLAKNIQYF.